This section outlines one T cell receptor beta chain sequence together with its context. The data are from a study of CD8+CD57+ T cells in acquired aplastic anemia. V was cut by 1 base and J by 2 bases, with 12 bases left in between. Per the germline V gene, CDR1 is SQVTM and CDR2 is ANQGSEA. The CDR3 runs 15 residues. CDR3 and TCR beta VDJ profiling relied on a genomic DNA template. MiXCR, run by TCRdb on the reads, gives a single entry per CDR3 protein. The sample shows around 51,000 distinct CDR3 sequences, roughly 69% of them seen only once. The sequence was collected from a human donor in good health, serving as a control. The chain combines TRBV29-1 with TRBJ2-1, with D tentatively TRBD1 (6 bases). Sample: sorted CD4+, CD8+, or CD8+CD57+ T cells (not recorded which) from PBMCs. Here the CDR3 DNA reads TGCAGCGTTGAAGGAACAGGGACAACCTACAATGAGCAGTTCTTC. Protein product: CSVEGTGTTYNEQFF.